The next 25 T cell receptor beta chains were all read from a single sample in a study of cytomegalovirus exposure and HLA in healthy donors. Use of 60 Vbeta and 13 Jbeta primers characterized the PCR. Profiling relied on immunoSEQ multiplex PCR, and the TCRdb table lists in-frame clones only, not all of them. The sample shows about 160,000 clones, 75% of them seen only once. The sample taken for sequencing was PBMCs. Every receptor here comes from a female donor in good health and CMV-seronegative.

This clone was recorded only once. V is TRBV2 and J is TRBJ1-2, with D tentatively TRBD1 (6 bases). V lost 2 bases, J lost 4 bases, and 8 bases lay in between. This CDR3 comprises 13 residues. Per the germline V gene, CDR1 is SNHLY and CDR2 is FYNNEI. CDR3 region: CASSEQGSYGYTF. CDR3 coding DNA: TGTGCCAGCAGTGAACAGGGGAGCTATGGCTACACCTTC. Full variable domain (remainder filled in from reference TRBV2 and TRBJ1-2): EPEVTQTPSHQVTQMGQEVILRCVPISNHLYFYWYRQILGQKVEFLVSFYNNEISEKSEIFDDQFSVERPDGSNFTLKIRSTKLEDSAMYFCASSEQGSYGYTFGSGTRLTVV.

The V call is TRBV7-8, the J call TRBJ2-2; D call uncertain. Germline V gives CDR1 SGHVS, CDR2 FQNEAQ. V was clipped by 5 bases and J by 5 bases, with 15 bases between them. This CDR3 spans 15 amino acids. For the CDR3, the DNA is TGTGCCAGCAGCCCAATCTCCTCGAGGACCGGGGAGCTGTTTTTT. Its protein product is CASSPISSRTGELFF.

This chain joins TRBV30 and TRBJ2-2; 7 bases are a match to TRBD1. The CDR3 extends over 14 amino acids. V gave up 7 bases and J gave up 5 bases; unmatched junction bases: 10. The V gene's germline CDR1 is GTSNPN and CDR2 SVGIG (reference sequence). The CDR3 nucleotides read TGTGCCTTATCGTACAGGGGTCGGACCGGGGAGCTGTTTTTT. Its protein is CALSYRGRTGELFF. The variable domain in full, with the rest retrieved from reference TRBV30 and TRBJ2-2, is SQTIHQWPATLVQPVGSPLSLECTVEGTSNPNLYWYRQAAGRGLQLLFYSVGIGQISSEVPQNLSASRPQDRQFILSSKKLLLSDSGFYLCALSYRGRTGELFFGEGSRLTVL.

This clone turned up a few times. Other nucleotide sequences from this sample produce the same CDR3. This chain links TRBV11-3 with TRBJ2-1; no definite D call. CDR1 and CDR2 (germline): SGHNT, YENEEA. V was shortened by 6 bases and J by 4 bases, with 10 bases between the two germline ends. The CDR3 loop spans 13 amino acids. The CDR3 DNA reads TGTGCCAGCAGTCTGGCCCGATACAATGAGCAGTTCTTC. It yields the protein CASSLARYNEQFF. The full variable domain, completed using reference TRBV11-3 and TRBJ2-1, is EAGVVQSPRYKIIEKKQPVAFWCNPISGHNTLYWYLQNLGQGPELLIRYENEEAVDDSQLPKDRFSAERLKGVDSTLKIQPAELGDSAVYLCASSLARYNEQFFGPGTRLTVL.

This clone came up a few times. This chain connects TRBV4-1 to TRBJ1-1, with D uncertain. Germline values: CDR1 MGHRA, CDR2 YSYEKL. The CDR3 has 17 residues. Between the trimmed V and J ends, which lost 3 bases and 0 bases, there was a span of 17 bases. CDR3 region: CASSQHRGLAVNTEAFF. For the CDR3, the DNA is TGCGCCAGCAGCCAGCACCGGGGATTGGCTGTGAACACTGAAGCTTTCTTT.

The CDR3 is CASSESIGAGNTIYF. The CDR3 DNA is TGCGCCAGCAGTGAGTCGATCGGAGCTGGAAACACCATATATTTT. The gene calls are TRBV10-1 and TRBJ1-3; D is undetermined. This CDR3 is 15 amino acids long. The germline V and J ends were trimmed by 0 bases and 2 bases, with 8 bases remaining between them. CDR1 and CDR2 from the germline V gene are WNHNN and SYGVQD (reference sequence).

The rearrangement links TRBV9 to TRBJ1-2; possible D gene TRBD1, 5 bases. CDR1 and CDR2 from the germline V gene are SGDLS and YYNGEE. Trimming took 3 bases from V and 2 from J, leaving 17 bases between them. CDR3 size: 16 residues. CDR3 bases: TGTGCCAGCAGCGAGCAACAAGGACACCTGAACTATGGCTACACCTTC. Translating it yields CASSEQQGHLNYGYTF. The whole variable domain, remainder taken from reference TRBV9 and TRBJ1-2, is DSGVTQTPKHLITATGQRVTLRCSPRSGDLSVYWYQQSLDQGLQFLIQYYNGEERAKGNILERFSAQQFPDLHSELNLSSLELGDSALYFCASSEQQGHLNYGYTFGSGTRLTVV.

The chain employs TRBV19 and TRBJ2-3; tentatively, D is TRBD1 (5 bases). The CDR3 consists of 15 residues. Trimming removed 5 bases from V and 2 bases from J, with 14 bases in between. Germline V lookup: CDR1 LNHDA, CDR2 SQIVND (reference sequence). The CDR3 region is CASSLRQTYTDTQYF. For the CDR3, the DNA is TGTGCCAGTAGTCTGAGACAGACTTACACAGATACGCAGTATTTT.

This chain uses TRBV6-5 with TRBJ1-4; 11 bases line up with TRBD1. The germline gives CDR1 MNHEY, CDR2 SVGAGI. The CDR3 is 14 amino acids. Trimming took 5 bases from V and 7 from J; bases not matched to a gene: 3. The CDR3 bases are TGTGCCAGCAGTGGACAGGGGGCGACTGAAAAACTGTTTTTT. Translating it yields CASSGQGATEKLFF.

This sequence joins TRBV19 and TRBJ2-2, with 11 bases matching TRBD1. Trimming took 7 bases from V and 6 from J; bases not matched to a gene: 10. The CDR3 spans 16 residues. Germline loops: CDR1 LNHDA, CDR2 SQIVND (reference sequence). Here the CDR3 reads CASTPLGTGGSGELFF. The CDR3 DNA reads as TGTGCCAGTACCCCCTTGGGGACAGGGGGATCCGGGGAGCTGTTTTTT.

V gene TRBV19 combines with J gene TRBJ1-1, with TRBD1 identical over 10 bases. Losses at the gene ends were 1 base for V and 1 base for J; bases not matched to a gene: 3. The CDR3 is 16 residues long. CDR1 and CDR2 (germline): LNHDA, SQIVND (reference sequence). CDR3 sequence reads: CASSIGWTGGNTEAFF. CDR3 bases: TGTGCCAGTAGTATAGGATGGACAGGGGGGAACACTGAAGCTTTCTTT.

The gene calls are TRBV13 and TRBJ2-3; D possibly corresponds to TRBD2 (6 bases). The ends were cut back, 2 bases at V and 2 bases at J, with 11 bases in the middle. This CDR3 has 15 residues. The germline CDR1 and CDR2 sequences are PRHDT and FYEKMQ (reference sequence). The CDR3 nucleotides are TGTGCCAGCAGCTTAAGGGCGGGGTCCACAGATACGCAGTATTTT. This encodes CASSLRAGSTDTQYF.

The chain employs TRBV5-1 and TRBJ2-2; 7 nucleotides agree with TRBD1. Losses at the gene ends were 0 bases for V and 6 bases for J; bases not matched to a gene: 5. CDR3 length: 15 amino acids. The germline CDR1 and CDR2 sequences are SGHRS and YFSETQ. The CDR3 sequence is CASSLVAGGPGELFF. The CDR3 nucleotides read TGCGCCAGCAGCTTGGTGGCAGGGGGTCCCGGGGAGCTGTTTTTT.

This rearrangement joins TRBV30 to TRBJ1-1, with a tentative D call TRBD1 (5 bases). V dropped 1 base and J dropped 7 bases, with 13 bases sitting between them. This CDR3 is built from 13 residues. Germline CDR1 GTSNPN, CDR2 SVGIG (reference sequence). CDR3 residues: CAWSGRTTGEAFF. The CDR3 DNA follows: TGTGCCTGGAGTGGACGGACAACGGGTGAAGCTTTCTTT.

V and J are TRBV7-9 and TRBJ1-5, with a tentative D call TRBD1 (5 bases). Between the trimmed V and J ends, which lost 5 bases and 6 bases, there was a span of 17 bases. Germline V gene lookup returns CDR1 SEHNR and CDR2 FQNEAQ (reference sequence). The CDR3 length is 15 residues. The CDR3, as DNA: TGTGCCAGCAGCGAGGGGCGCGGGGAGGCTCAGCCCCAGCATTTT. Its translation: CASSEGRGEAQPQHF.

The chain has TRBV27 and TRBJ2-7; 10 nucleotides match TRBD2. The CDR3 totals 16 residues. V shed 3 bases and J 3 bases; nucleotides not matched to a gene: 8. In germline, CDR1 is MNHEY, CDR2 SMNVEV (reference sequence). The CDR3 protein is CASSFGRLAGLYEQYF. DNA of the CDR3: TGTGCCAGCAGTTTTGGAAGACTAGCGGGCCTCTACGAGCAGTACTTC.

The rearrangement joins TRBV21-1 to TRBJ2-5; TRBD1, the table's D call, lacks a check against the DNA. TRBV21-1 counts as a pseudogene. This CDR3 spans 15 amino acids. Here the CDR3 DNA reads TGTGCCAGCAGCCCTCGGGACAGACGCCAAGAGACCCAGTACTTC. Amino acids: CASSPRDRRQETQYF.

In its sample, this clone was seen once. The gene calls are TRBV7-3 and TRBJ2-2; 7 positions agree with TRBD2. Trimming at V came to 4 bases and at J to 1 base, leaving 6 bases not matched to a gene. The length of the CDR3 is 16 residues. Per germline, CDR1 SGHTA and CDR2 FQGTGA. The CDR3 is CASSYRGEGNTGELFF. DNA of the CDR3: TGTGCCAGCAGCTATCGAGGGGAGGGGAACACCGGGGAGCTGTTTTTT.

The chain carries TRBV4-1 and TRBJ2-2; 10 bases are a match to TRBD1. Germline V gene lookup returns CDR1 MGHRA and CDR2 YSYEKL. With V trimmed by 1 base and J by 6 bases, 2 bases remained unmatched. This CDR3 has 15 amino acids. CDR3 sequence (DNA): TGCGCCAGCAGCCAAGCCGGACAGGGGGCCGGGGAGCTGTTTTTT. Its translation: CASSQAGQGAGELFF.

The gene calls are TRBV4-1 and TRBJ1-2; TRBD1 matches 10 bases. Germline V gene sequence: CDR1 MGHRA, CDR2 YSYEKL. This CDR3 spans 18 amino acids. V shed 0 bases, J shed 8 bases, and the junction held 15 bases outside the gene matches. CDR3 in DNA: TGCGCCAGCAGCCAAGATCTGGGGACAGGGGTTATCCGGGGGGGCTACACCTTC. Translating it yields CASSQDLGTGVIRGGYTF.

This chain connects TRBV7-8 to TRBJ2-7; the match to TRBD2 covers 15 bases. Germline CDR1 reads SGHVS; CDR2 reads FQNEAQ. V lost 5 bases to trimming and J lost 0 bases; unmatched junction nucleotides: 11. The CDR3 is 19 amino acids. The CDR3 region is CASSPPTGLAGGHSYEQYF. CDR3 in DNA: TGTGCCAGCAGCCCCCCCACGGGACTAGCGGGAGGCCACTCCTACGAGCAGTACTTC.

The rearrangement links TRBV7-3 to TRBJ1-1; D is uncertain. The germline CDR1 and CDR2 sequences are SGHTA and FQGTGA. The V and J ends lost 3 bases and 5 bases respectively, with 16 bases between them. The CDR3 is 15 amino acids. CDR3 sequence: CASSLGREVETEAFF. CDR3 coding DNA: TGTGCCAGCAGCTTGGGGAGGGAGGTAGAGACTGAAGCTTTCTTT. Together with reference TRBV7-3 and TRBJ1-1, the CDR3 gives the full variable domain: GAGVSQTPSNKVTEKGKYVELRCDPISGHTALYWYRQSLGQGPEFLIYFQGTGAADDSGLPNDRFFAVRPEGSVSTLKIQRTERGDSAVYLCASSLGREVETEAFFGQGTRLTVV.

V usage is TRBV2 and J usage is TRBJ1-2, with 7 bases that match TRBD1. The CDR3 contains 17 residues. CDR1 and CDR2 from the germline V gene are SNHLY and FYNNEI. Trimming took 6 bases from V and 4 from J; bases not matched to a gene: 17. CDR3 nucleotides: TGTGCCAGCAGCGAATGGGCAGGGGGAGGTAGGAGCTATGGCTACACCTTC. Translation: CASSEWAGGGRSYGYTF. The full variable domain, rest sourced from reference TRBV2 and TRBJ1-2, is EPEVTQTPSHQVTQMGQEVILRCVPISNHLYFYWYRQILGQKVEFLVSFYNNEISEKSEIFDDQFSVERPDGSNFTLKIRSTKLEDSAMYFCASSEWAGGGRSYGYTFGSGTRLTVV.

This chain connects TRBV11-2 to TRBJ2-3; D is possibly TRBD2 (7 bases). The CDR3 loop spans 16 amino acids. The V end lost 3 bases, the J end lost 7 bases, and 20 bases lay between the germline ends. CDR1 and CDR2 from the germline V gene are SGHAT and FQNNGV. The CDR3 spells CASSFIYAGAGNTQYF. The CDR3 DNA follows: TGTGCCAGCAGCTTTATCTACGCGGGGGCGGGGAATACGCAGTATTTT.

J is TRBJ2-7 and V is TRBV7-2, with 8 bases fitting TRBD1. Germline V gene lookup returns CDR1 SGHTA and CDR2 FQGNSA. The CDR3 runs 14 residues. Trimming at V came to 4 bases and at J to 3 bases, leaving 5 bases not matched to a gene. The DNA of the CDR3 is TGTGCCAGCAGCTACACAACAGGGGGCTACGAGCAGTACTTC. This sequence encodes CASSYTTGGYEQYF.